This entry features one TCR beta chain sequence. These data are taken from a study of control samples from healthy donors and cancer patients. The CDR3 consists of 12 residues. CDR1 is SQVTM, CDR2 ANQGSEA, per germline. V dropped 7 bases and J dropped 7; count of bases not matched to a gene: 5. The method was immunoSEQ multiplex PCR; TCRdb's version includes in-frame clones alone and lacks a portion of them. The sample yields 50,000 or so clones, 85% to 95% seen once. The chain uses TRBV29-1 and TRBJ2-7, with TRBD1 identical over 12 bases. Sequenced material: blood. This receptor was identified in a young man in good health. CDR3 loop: CSAGTGGGEQYF. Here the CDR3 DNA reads TGCAGCGCCGGGACAGGGGGCGGGGAGCAGTACTTC.